This T cell receptor (beta chain) was identified during a study of blood T cell repertoires in COVID-19. About the research overall: T cells, B-cell-depleted T cells, or PBMCs provided the cDNA or gDNA that served as material.

Clones were read by immunoSEQ multiplex PCR, and TCRdb kept only the in-frame ones, dropping some. The data hold approximately 150,000 clones, with roughly 82% observed a single time. Researchers sorted participants into cohorts using their self-reported clinical history. Germline CDR1 SGHDN, CDR2 FVKESK. This CDR3 region has 12 residues. V was trimmed by 1 base and J by 9 bases, leaving 4 bases between them. The rearrangement uses TRBV14 and TRBJ1-6; D gene uncertain. The receptor's source is a man aged 50 or older who had recovered from COVID-19. The sequencing sample was made of PBMCs or T cells enriched from blood (not recorded which). CDR3 nucleotide sequence: TGTGCCAGCAGCCAAGGGGCTTCACCCCTCCACTTT. This gives the protein CASSQGASPLHF.